What follows are 27 T cell receptor beta chains derived from one specimen sequenced in a study of cytomegalovirus exposure and HLA in healthy donors. Vbeta (60) and Jbeta (13) primers were used in the PCR. TCRdb keeps only in-frame clones here, not all; method: immunoSEQ multiplex PCR. The sample lists about 270,000 clones; around two thirds were seen once. Sequencing was performed on PBMCs. The receptors shown here come from a female donor in good health and CMV-seronegative.

The chain is built from TRBV6-1 and TRBJ2-7; the match to TRBD1 covers 12 bases. Germline V lookup: CDR1 MNHNS, CDR2 SASEGT. V dropped 6 bases and J dropped 7; count of bases not matched to a gene: 10. The CDR3 has 15 residues. DNA for the CDR3: TGTGCCAGCAGATCTCCGGGACAGGGGGCGTTAGAGCAGTACTTC. Its translation: CASRSPGQGALEQYF.

A remark on this clone: One junction end does not reproduce the germline sequence, and a read error may be involved. This chain links TRBV4-2 with TRBJ2-7, with D possibly matching TRBD2 (5 bases). CDR1 is LGHNA and CDR2 is YNFKEQ in the germline V gene. The CDR3 contains 15 residues. The CDR3 here is CASSQTSYPSYGQYF. The CDR3 nucleotides read TGTGCCAGCAGCCAAACTAGTTATCCGTCCTACGGGCAGTACTTC.

The chain carries TRBV28 and TRBJ2-7; TRBD1 matches 7 bases. In germline, CDR1 is MDHEN, CDR2 SYDVKM. The CDR3 extends over 14 amino acids. V shed 6 bases and J 2 bases; nucleotides not matched to a gene: 7. CDR3 region: CASRIGQAPYEQYF. The CDR3 DNA sequence: TGTGCCAGCAGGATCGGACAGGCGCCCTACGAGCAGTACTTC.

The genes are TRBV6-5 and TRBJ1-1, with 7 bases aligning to TRBD1. The CDR3 is 15 amino acids. After removal of 2 bases from V and 5 bases from J, the junction contained 8 bases not matched to a gene. In germline, CDR1 is MNHEY, CDR2 SVGAGI. In DNA, the CDR3 is TGTGCCAGCAGTTACGGAGGACAGGTTCGGACTGAAGCTTTCTTT. Translating it yields CASSYGGQVRTEAFF.

The chain joins TRBV19 to TRBJ2-1, with 8 nucleotides matching TRBD2. CDR3 size: 17 residues. The germline V gene encodes CDR1 LNHDA and CDR2 SQIVND (reference sequence). Trimming cost V 5 bases and J 1 base; bases outside gene matches: 10. As DNA, the CDR3 is TGTGCCAGTAGTGAGAGGGACATAGCGGGATCCTACAATGAGCAGTTCTTC. Protein sequence: CASSERDIAGSYNEQFF.

The chain couples TRBV5-8 to TRBJ2-1, with a weak D call TRBD1 (5 bases). The CDR3 runs to 15 residues. Trimming cost V 0 bases and J 0 bases, with 7 bases left between them. The germline gives CDR1 SGHTS, CDR2 YDEGEE. The DNA of the CDR3 is TGTGCCAGCAGCTTGGGGGGCTACTCCTACAATGAGCAGTTCTTC. Its translation: CASSLGGYSYNEQFF. Full variable domain (rest looked up from reference TRBV5-8 and TRBJ2-1): EAGVTQSPTHLIKTRGQQATLRCSPISGHTSVYWYQQALGLGLQFLLWYDEGEERNRGNFPPRFSGRQFPNYSSELNVNALELEDSALYLCASSLGGYSYNEQFFGPGTRLTVL.

This clone turned up a few times. V usage is TRBV5-7 and J usage is TRBJ1-2, with TRBD1 identical over 8 bases. TRBV5-7 is noted as an ORF with a role that remains uncertain. The length of the CDR3 is 19 residues. The V gene end was trimmed by 6 bases and the J gene end by 0 bases; junction bases not matched to a gene: 19. The CDR3 DNA reads as TGTGCCAGCACCCACACCCCCCTACAGGGGGTGAGAGCTAACTATGGCTACACCTTC. The encoded protein is CASTHTPLQGVRANYGYTF.

This rearrangement joins TRBV27 to TRBJ2-2, with D maybe TRBD1 (5 bases). Trimming removed 7 bases from V and 9 bases from J, with 6 bases in between. The CDR3 loop spans 10 amino acids. Germline V CDR1 and CDR2: MNHEY, SMNVEV (reference sequence). The CDR3 DNA sequence: TGTGCCAGCAAGGGGAGGGAGCTGTTTTTT. Protein product: CASKGRELFF.

The V and J genes are TRBV28 and TRBJ1-4; 8 nucleotides match TRBD1. Germline-derived CDR1 and CDR2 are MDHEN and SYDVKM. The J segment lost 0 bases and the V segment lost 5 bases, leaving 8 bases of the junction unmatched. The CDR3 has 17 amino acids. CDR3 in amino acids: CASSHQGASTTNEKLFF. The CDR3 bases are TGTGCCAGCAGTCATCAGGGGGCGTCGACAACTAATGAAAAACTGTTTTTT.

This chain connects TRBV6-5 to TRBJ2-2; D unclear. The CDR3 is made up of 13 amino acids. Trimming pared 0 bases from V and 6 bases from J, leaving 5 bases between. The germline CDR1 and CDR2 sequences are MNHEY and SVGAGI. The CDR3 DNA follows: TGTGCCAGCAGTTACTCAGAGGCCGGGGAGCTGTTTTTT. This codes for CASSYSEAGELFF.

This clone was found once. The rearrangement uses TRBV29-1 and TRBJ2-1, with a tentative D call TRBD2 (6 bases). Germline V gives CDR1 SQVTM, CDR2 ANQGSEA. Deletions cut 6 bases from V and 6 bases from J, with 12 bases between. CDR3 length equals 12 residues. CDR3 bases: TGCAGCGTCACGACTAGTTTCAATGAGCAGTTCTTC. Protein product: CSVTTSFNEQFF.

With regard to this clone: Other DNA variants within this sample encode the same CDR3. The chain couples TRBV28 to TRBJ2-1; 12 nucleotides agree with TRBD2. This CDR3 has 16 residues. V lost 2 bases and J lost 8; bases outside the gene matches: 7. CDR1 is MDHEN, CDR2 SYDVKM, per germline. The CDR3 is CASSLGLAGGPDEQFF. The CDR3 DNA is TGTGCCAGCAGTTTAGGCCTAGCGGGAGGGCCCGATGAGCAGTTCTTC.

The genes are TRBV7-2 and TRBJ2-5; TRBD2 matches at 8 bases. The CDR3 spans 13 residues. Trimming cost V 5 bases and J 5 bases; bases outside gene matches: 4. Germline V gene sequence: CDR1 SGHTA, CDR2 FQGNSA. The DNA for the CDR3 is TGTGCCAGCAGCCCGGCGGGGGGTGAGACCCAGTACTTC. It encodes CASSPAGGETQYF.

This clone was detected only a few times. The chain couples TRBV11-1 to TRBJ1-1, with TRBD1 identical over 7 bases. CDR3 length equals 14 residues. Germline-derived CDR1 and CDR2 are SGHAT and FQDESV (reference sequence). V trimming: 3 bases; J trimming: 4 bases; junction bases outside the gene matches: 5. This CDR3 reads CASSFAGGGTEAFF. The CDR3, as DNA: TGTGCCAGCAGCTTCGCAGGGGGTGGCACTGAAGCTTTCTTT.

This chain joins TRBV7-8 and TRBJ1-3, with 8 bases matching TRBD1. CDR3 length equals 16 residues. Germline lookup yields CDR1 SGHVS and CDR2 FQNEAQ. Losses at the gene ends were 5 bases for V and 2 bases for J; bases not matched to a gene: 8. CDR3 sequence reads: CASSPDQGAAGNTIYF. CDR3 DNA sequence: TGTGCCAGCAGCCCTGACCAGGGGGCAGCTGGAAACACCATATATTTT.

The chain uses TRBV2 and TRBJ2-7; tentative D call: TRBD1 (6 bases). From germline, CDR1 is SNHLY and CDR2 FYNNEI. Trimming took 7 bases from V and 6 from J, leaving 16 bases between them. CDR3 length: 13 amino acids. The DNA of the CDR3 is TGTGCCAGCATCCCGACAGGAGCTCCCGAGCAGTACTTC. Its protein is CASIPTGAPEQYF.

The chain couples TRBV11-3 to TRBJ2-2; TRBD2 matches at 14 bases. This CDR3 contains 18 residues. CDR1 is SGHNT and CDR2 is YENEEA in the germline V gene. Losses at the gene ends were 5 bases for V and 4 bases for J; bases not matched to a gene: 9. The CDR3 region has the DNA TGTGCCAGCAGCGCGCGACTAGCGGGAGGGCAGGGCACCGGGGAGCTGTTTTTT. It specifies CASSARLAGGQGTGELFF.

The chain uses TRBV27 and TRBJ2-3; 7 bases agree with TRBD2. The CDR3 totals 15 residues. Germline V gene data show CDR1 as MNHEY and CDR2 as SMNVEV (reference sequence). The junction had 4 bases not matched to a gene; V was cut back by 3 bases and J by 1 base. CDR3 sequence (DNA): TGTGCCAGCAGTTTCGAGGGGAGGGGCACAGATACGCAGTATTTT. Protein: CASSFEGRGTDTQYF.

The chain couples TRBV6-5 to TRBJ2-3, with a tentative D call TRBD1 (6 bases). The CDR3 spans 15 residues. The V gene's germline CDR1 is MNHEY and CDR2 SVGAGI. Between the trimmed V and J ends, which lost 2 bases and 2 bases, there was a span of 11 bases. CDR3 bases: TGTGCCAGCAGTTACACGCGGACAGTCACAGATACGCAGTATTTT. It is translated as CASSYTRTVTDTQYF.

The chain links TRBV9 to TRBJ2-2; tentative D call: TRBD2 (6 bases). Germline V gives CDR1 SGDLS, CDR2 YYNGEE. V was clipped by 2 bases and J by 7 bases, with 18 bases between them. The CDR3 sequence is 16 residues long. The CDR3 DNA reads as TGTGCCAGCAGCGTTGAGGCGGGGCACACGGGCGGGGAGCTGTTTTTT. Protein: CASSVEAGHTGGELFF. Full variable domain (remainder filled in from reference TRBV9 and TRBJ2-2): DSGVTQTPKHLITATGQRVTLRCSPRSGDLSVYWYQQSLDQGLQFLIQYYNGEERAKGNILERFSAQQFPDLHSELNLSSLELGDSALYFCASSVEAGHTGGELFFGEGSRLTVL.

The rearrangement joins TRBV28 to TRBJ2-7, with D maybe TRBD1 (5 bases). This CDR3 region has 17 residues. Germline CDR1 and CDR2: MDHEN and SYDVKM. V was clipped by 5 bases and J by 2 bases, with 22 bases between them. CDR3 amino acids: CASSHPTFDSYPYEQYF. DNA of the CDR3: TGTGCCAGCAGTCACCCAACCTTCGACAGCTACCCCTACGAGCAGTACTTC.

The V and J genes are TRBV7-8 and TRBJ1-5; the match to TRBD1 covers 7 bases. This CDR3 contains 16 residues. Germline CDR1 is SGHVS and CDR2 is FQNEAQ. V lost 2 bases and J lost 0; bases outside the gene matches: 4. This chain's CDR3 is CASSLFDRDSNQPQHF. In nucleotides, the CDR3 is TGTGCCAGCAGCTTATTTGACAGGGATAGCAATCAGCCCCAGCATTTT. The complete variable domain, with remaining parts taken from reference TRBV7-8 and TRBJ1-5, reads GAGVSQSPRYKVAKRGQDVALRCDPISGHVSLFWYQQALGQGPEFLTYFQNEAQLDKSGLPSDRFFAERPEGSVSTLKIQRTQQEDSAVYLCASSLFDRDSNQPQHFGDGTRLSIL.

CDR3 residues: CASSLDSGGSLYEQYF. For the CDR3, the DNA is TGCGCCAGCAGCTTGGATTCTGGCGGGAGTCTGTACGAGCAGTACTTC. The genes are TRBV5-1 and TRBJ2-7, with 7 positions matching TRBD2. The germline gives CDR1 SGHRS, CDR2 YFSETQ. V was clipped by 0 bases and J by 4 bases; unmatched bases: 10. The CDR3 length is 16 residues.

The chain joins TRBV28 to TRBJ2-1; tentative D call: TRBD2 (6 bases). The CDR3 is made up of 15 amino acids. Trimming stripped 4 bases from V and 3 bases from J, with 13 bases between. Germline values: CDR1 MDHEN, CDR2 SYDVKM. CDR3 DNA: TGTGCCAGCAGTTCCATCCCCGGGGGCTACAATGAGCAGTTCTTC. Translating it yields CASSSIPGGYNEQFF.

The V call is TRBV4-1, the J call TRBJ2-1; a weak D match, TRBD2 (5 bases). Trimming shortened V by 4 bases and J by 9 bases, and 10 bases separated the two germline ends. The length of the CDR3 is 12 residues. Germline-derived CDR1 and CDR2 are MGHRA and YSYEKL. CDR3 coding DNA: TGCGCCAGCAGCCCCTTCGCGGGTGAGCAGTTCTTC. Protein: CASSPFAGEQFF.

The sample holds a few counts of this clone. V and J are TRBV10-3 and TRBJ1-2; 8 nucleotides line up with TRBD1. The CDR3 contains 14 residues. Germline V gene data show CDR1 as ENHRY and CDR2 as SYGVKD. With 6 bases clipped from V and 4 bases from J, the junction kept 7 bases outside the gene matches. This CDR3 is CAISLGQGGYGYTF. The CDR3 region has the DNA TGTGCCATCAGCTTAGGACAGGGAGGCTATGGCTACACCTTC.

In this sample, this clone turned up a few times. The rearrangement uses TRBV5-6 and TRBJ2-7, with D maybe TRBD2 (5 bases). CDR1 and CDR2 (germline): SGHDT, YYEEEE. The CDR3 totals 12 residues. The V and J ends lost 4 bases and 3 bases respectively, with 8 bases between them. DNA of the CDR3: TGTGCCAGCAGCCCGGGGATCTACGAGCAGTACTTC. Translation: CASSPGIYEQYF.